The clone carrying this T cell receptor (beta chain) was picked up many times. Antigen specificity is unknown. In TCRdb, the reads were re-called with MiXCR into one record per CDR3 protein. The table has roughly 63,000 distinct CDR3 sequences, 21% seen once. The entry originates in a study of lung T cells in sarcoidosis with Löfgren's syndrome. Study-level background: Repertoire analyses centered on Löfgren's syndrome patients. Whole-study results and caveats: These T cells were suggested, not shown, to recognize a putative antigen. TRAV12-1 and TRBV2 were reportedly most expanded in Löfgren's patients. Paired TRAV12-1/TRBV2 TCRs showed CDR3 homology and preferential pairing.

Trimming shortened V by 6 bases and J by 6 bases, and 14 bases separated the two germline ends. This CDR3 has 13 residues. From germline, CDR1 is MNHEY and CDR2 SVGEGT. The sample taken for sequencing was CD4+ T cells from PBMCs. The clonotype originates from a human donor with sarcoidosis (Löfgren's syndrome or another form), or a control subject (not recorded which). The chain couples TRBV6-2 or TRBV6-3 to TRBJ1-1, with unresolved D. The CDR3 DNA follows: TGTGCCAGCAGGACAACGGTTGGCGCTGAAGCTTTCTTT. This gives the protein CASRTTVGAEAFF.